The clone carrying this TCR beta chain was recorded at least ten times. Active moderate-to-severe ophthalmopathy, Clinical Activity Score at least 3, NOSPECS at least 4, under 3 months' duration. Any patient presenting with uncontrolled infection, other autoimmune disease, pregnancy or lactation was left out. The data stem from a study of T cells in Graves' hyperthyroidism and ophthalmopathy. CDR3 size: 14 residues. CDR1 and CDR2 from the germline V gene are SNHLY and FYNNEI. The V segment lost 9 bases and the J segment 3 bases; nucleotides outside the gene matches: 7. Amplification yielded TCR beta CDR3 regions, with RNA transcripts as the source. HTBI primers were employed in a first-round RT-PCR of the TCR CDR3. TCRdb re-called the multiplex PCR reads through MiXCR, storing one row per CDR3 protein. This table holds over 350,000 distinct CDR3 sequences, about 18% found once.

This rearrangement joins TRBV2 to TRBJ2-7; TRBD2 matches 11 bases. This TCR came from a man between 18 and 35 years old with Graves' ophthalmopathy. The sequenced sample consisted of blood. The CDR3 sequence: CASKTSGILYEQYF. The CDR3, as DNA: TGTGCCAGTAAGACTAGCGGGATCCTCTACGAGCAGTACTTC.